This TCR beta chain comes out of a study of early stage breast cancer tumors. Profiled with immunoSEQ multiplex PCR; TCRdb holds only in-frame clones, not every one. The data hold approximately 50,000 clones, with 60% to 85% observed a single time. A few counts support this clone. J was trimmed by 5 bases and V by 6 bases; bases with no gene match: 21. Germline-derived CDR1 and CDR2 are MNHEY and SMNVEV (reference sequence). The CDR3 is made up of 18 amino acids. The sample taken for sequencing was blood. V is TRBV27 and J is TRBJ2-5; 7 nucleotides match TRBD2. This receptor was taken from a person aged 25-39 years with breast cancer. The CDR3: CASSSWYGGSGLMETQYF. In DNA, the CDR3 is TGTGCCAGCAGCTCTTGGTACGGGGGGTCCGGGCTAATGGAGACCCAGTACTTC.